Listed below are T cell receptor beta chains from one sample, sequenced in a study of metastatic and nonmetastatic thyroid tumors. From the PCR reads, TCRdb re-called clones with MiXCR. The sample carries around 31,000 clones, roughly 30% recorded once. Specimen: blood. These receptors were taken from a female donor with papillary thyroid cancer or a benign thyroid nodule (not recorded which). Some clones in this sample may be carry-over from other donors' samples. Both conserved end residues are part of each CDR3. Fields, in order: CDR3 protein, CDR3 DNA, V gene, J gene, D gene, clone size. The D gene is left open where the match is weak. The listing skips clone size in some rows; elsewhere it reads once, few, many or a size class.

CDR3: CASIGGRRFNEQFF
DNA: TGCGCCAGCATCGGGGGGCGCAGATTCAATGAGCAGTTCTTC
V: TRBV10-2
J: TRBJ2-1
D: .
size: .

CDR3: CASREGTELNEQFF
DNA: TGTGCCAGCAGAGAAGGGACAGAACTTAATGAGCAGTTCTTC
V: TRBV28
J: TRBJ2-1
D: TRBD1
size: few

CDR3: CAWTGLNNSPLHF
DNA: TGTGCCTGGACAGGCCTGAATAATTCACCCCTCCACTTT
V: TRBV30
J: TRBJ1-6
D: .
size: .

CDR3: CASRDRYNSGANVLTF
DNA: TGCGCCAGCAGGGACAGGTACAACTCTGGGGCCAACGTCCTGACTTTC
V: TRBV4-1
J: TRBJ2-6
D: TRBD1
size: .

CDR3: CASSLGGLMTNYGYTF
DNA: TGTGCCAGCAGTTTAGGGGGCCTGATGACTAACTATGGCTACACCTTC
V: TRBV28
J: TRBJ1-2
D: .
size: .

CDR3: CASSEPEARRDQETQYF
DNA: TGTGCCAGCAGTGAACCCGAAGCGCGGAGGGACCAAGAGACCCAGTACTTC
V: TRBV6-1
J: TRBJ2-5
D: .
size: .

CDR3: CASSPQGGTQYF
DNA: TGTGCCAGCAGCCCCCAGGGGGGCACGCAGTATTTT
V: TRBV6-1
J: TRBJ2-3
D: .
size: .

CDR3: CASSLGGSGGQETQYF
DNA: TGTGCCAGCAGTTTGGGAGGTAGCGGGGGACAAGAGACCCAGTACTTC
V: TRBV28
J: TRBJ2-5
D: TRBD2
size: few

CDR3: CASSLEIGQPQHF
DNA: TGTGCCAGCAGTTTAGAGATAGGTCAGCCCCAGCATTTT
V: TRBV12-3/TRBV12-4
J: TRBJ1-5
D: .
size: .

CDR3: CASSASTGNYGYTF
DNA: TGTGCCAGCAGTGCCTCGACAGGGAACTATGGCTACACCTTC
V: TRBV6-1
J: TRBJ1-2
D: TRBD1
size: few

CDR3: CASSPNLRTSGNEQLF
DNA: TGTGCCAGCTCACCAAATCTTCGGACTAGTGGGAATGAGCAGCTCTTC
V: TRBV18
J: TRBJ2-1
D: TRBD2
size: .

CDR3: CASSLEASGGYEQYF
DNA: TGCGCCAGCAGCTTGGAAGCTAGCGGGGGCTACGAGCAGTACTTC
V: TRBV5-1
J: TRBJ2-7
D: TRBD2
size: once

CDR3: CASRMEGHRPSYTF
DNA: TGTGCCAGCAGAATGGAGGGACATCGGCCTAGCTACACCTTC
V: TRBV12-3/TRBV12-4
J: TRBJ1-2
D: .
size: .

CDR3: CASSVGLAGDLYTQYF
DNA: TGTGCCAGCAGCGTCGGACTAGCGGGGGACCTTTATACGCAGTATTTT
V: TRBV7-8
J: TRBJ2-3
D: TRBD2
size: once

CDR3: CASSGSGEGQYF
DNA: TGTGCCAGCTCAGGGTCTGGGGAAGGGCAGTACTTC
V: TRBV18
J: TRBJ2-7
D: .
size: .

CDR3: CASSLKTGGDTQYF
DNA: TGTGCCAGCAGTTTAAAGACAGGGGGGGATACGCAGTATTTT
V: TRBV28
J: TRBJ2-3
D: TRBD1
size: few

CDR3: CASSYGSSGRVGRQYF
DNA: TGTGCCAGCAGTTACGGCTCTAGCGGGAGGGTAGGTAGGCAGTATTTT
V: TRBV6-2/TRBV6-3
J: TRBJ2-3
D: TRBD2
size: .

CDR3: CAISEGGNEQFF
DNA: TGTGCCATCAGTGAAGGAGGGAATGAGCAGTTCTTC
V: TRBV10-3
J: TRBJ2-1
D: .
size: many

CDR3: CASSFSGDSSYEQYF
DNA: TGTGCCAGCAGCTTCTCCGGGGACAGCTCCTACGAGCAGTACTTC
V: TRBV7-2
J: TRBJ2-7
D: TRBD1
size: once

CDR3: CASSPPTGLSYEQYF
DNA: TGTGCCAGCAGTCCCCCGACAGGGCTCTCCTACGAGCAGTACTTC
V: TRBV28
J: TRBJ2-7
D: TRBD1
size: few

CDR3: CASSLAAGTGELFF
DNA: TGTGCCAGCAGTTTAGCGGCGGGCACCGGGGAGCTGTTTTTT
V: TRBV28
J: TRBJ2-2
D: .
size: .

CDR3: CASSSYPTAPGLENNEQFF
DNA: TGTGCCAGCAGCTCCTACCCCACTGCCCCGGGACTAGAGAACAATGAGCAGTTCTTC
V: TRBV13
J: TRBJ2-1
D: TRBD2
size: .

CDR3: CANSPRTGDGYTF
DNA: TGTGCCAACAGCCCTCGGACAGGGGATGGCTACACCTTC
V: TRBV12-3/TRBV12-4
J: TRBJ1-2
D: TRBD1
size: few

CDR3: CATSERPGYEQYF
DNA: TGTGCCACCAGCGAACGCCCGGGGTACGAGCAGTACTTC
V: TRBV15
J: TRBJ2-7
D: .
size: medium-sized

CDR3: CASSLPGNQPQHF
DNA: TGTGCCAGCAGCTTACCGGGTAATCAGCCCCAGCATTTT
V: TRBV7-9
J: TRBJ1-5
D: .
size: .

CDR3: CASRGYTQYF
DNA: TGTGCCAGCCGGGGATATACGCAGTATTTT
V: TRBV2
J: TRBJ2-3
D: .
size: .

CDR3: CASSSDINGYTF
DNA: TGTGCCAGCAGCTCGGACATCAATGGCTACACCTTC
V: TRBV5-4
J: TRBJ1-2
D: .
size: many

CDR3: CASSQTGAGEQYF
DNA: TGTGCCAGCAGCCAAACGGGGGCAGGGGAGCAGTACTTC
V: TRBV6-4
J: TRBJ2-7
D: .
size: few

CDR3: CASSEVEKLFF
DNA: TGTGCCAGCAGCGAGGTGGAAAAACTGTTTTTT
V: TRBV12-3/TRBV12-4
J: TRBJ1-4
D: .
size: .

CDR3: CASSLARFSTGANVLTF
DNA: TGTGCCAGCAGCTTAGCGAGATTTTCAACTGGGGCCAACGTCCTGACTTTC
V: TRBV7-9
J: TRBJ2-6
D: .
size: many

CDR3: CASSLSGSIRDEQYF
DNA: TGCGCCAGCAGCTTAAGCGGGAGTATAAGGGACGAGCAGTACTTC
V: TRBV5-1
J: TRBJ2-7
D: TRBD2
size: .

CDR3: CASSPGEGSPLHF
DNA: TGTGCCAGCAGCCCCGGAGAGGGTTCACCCCTCCACTTT
V: TRBV6-1
J: TRBJ1-6
D: .
size: few

CDR3: CASSVLDSNQPQHF
DNA: TGTGCCAGCAGTGTCCTGGATAGCAATCAGCCCCAGCATTTT
V: TRBV27
J: TRBJ1-5
D: .
size: few

CDR3: CASSLNSDRVGSFF
DNA: TGTGCCAGCAGCTTAAATTCTGACAGAGTTGGGTCTTTCTTT
V: TRBV7-2
J: TRBJ1-1
D: .
size: many

CDR3: CAWSVGQGDYNEQFF
DNA: TGTGCCTGGAGTGTGGGACAGGGGGATTACAATGAGCAGTTCTTC
V: TRBV30
J: TRBJ2-1
D: TRBD1
size: .

CDR3: CATSESGTVNTGELFF
DNA: TGTGCCACCAGTGAGTCCGGGACGGTGAACACCGGGGAGCTGTTTTTT
V: TRBV24-1
J: TRBJ2-2
D: .
size: few

CDR3: CASSSGTRGEQYF
DNA: TGCGCCAGCAGCTCTGGGACTCGGGGCGAGCAGTACTTC
V: TRBV4-1
J: TRBJ2-7
D: .
size: .

CDR3: CASSQVLAGDLETQYF
DNA: TGCGCCAGCAGCCAAGTCCTAGCGGGAGATCTAGAGACCCAGTACTTC
V: TRBV4-1
J: TRBJ2-5
D: TRBD2
size: once

CDR3: CASSESAGASSYEQYF
DNA: TGCGCCAGCAGTGAGTCGGCGGGAGCGAGCTCCTACGAGCAGTACTTC
V: TRBV10-1
J: TRBJ2-7
D: TRBD2
size: .

CDR3: CASSFHGRDSSGANVLTF
DNA: TGTGCCAGCAGCTTTCATGGGCGGGACTCCTCTGGGGCCAACGTCCTGACTTTC
V: TRBV7-8
J: TRBJ2-6
D: .
size: .

CDR3: CASSVVPAGDSGNTIYF
DNA: TGTGCCAGCAGCGTAGTTCCAGCAGGGGACTCTGGAAACACCATATATTTT
V: TRBV9
J: TRBJ1-3
D: .
size: .

CDR3: CASSETPGGGGQEIQYF
DNA: TGTGCCAGCAGTGAGACTCCGGGGGGGGGTGGGCAAGAGATCCAGTACTTC
V: TRBV6-1
J: TRBJ2-5
D: TRBD2
size: once

CDR3: CASSLGLAGVGDTQYF
DNA: TGTGCCAGCAGTCTAGGACTAGCGGGAGTAGGAGATACGCAGTATTTT
V: TRBV27
J: TRBJ2-3
D: TRBD2
size: few

CDR3: CASGISGGGAEHEQFF
DNA: TGTGCCAGCGGAATAAGTGGCGGGGGGGCCGAACATGAGCAGTTCTTC
V: TRBV11-2
J: TRBJ2-1
D: TRBD2
size: .

CDR3: CASSYGISYEQYF
DNA: TGTGCCAGTAGTTACGGCATTTCCTACGAGCAGTACTTC
V: TRBV19
J: TRBJ2-7
D: .
size: .

CDR3: CASNQNSLMGNQPQHF
DNA: TGTGCCAGCAACCAAAACAGTCTTATGGGCAATCAGCCCCAGCATTTT
V: TRBV12-3/TRBV12-4
J: TRBJ1-5
D: .
size: .